The clone carrying this T cell receptor (beta chain) was picked up one time. Antigen unknown. These data originate in a study of cytomegalovirus exposure and HLA in healthy donors. Whole-study context: Researchers previously reported finding just under 120 million unique TCR beta sequences from roughly 180 million T cells.

Amplification used 60 Vbeta primers and 13 Jbeta primers. Repertoires were generated with immunoSEQ multiplex PCR, while TCRdb's copy carries only in-frame clones and drops some. The sample shows around 170,000 clones, roughly four fifths of them seen only once. Study observations and caveats: For most subjects, TCR beta sequences were reported to predict HLA-A and HLA-B alleles with accuracy.

This CDR3 has 17 residues. The germline CDR1 and CDR2 sequences are MNHEY and SMNVEV (reference sequence). Germline trimming cut 5 bases from V and 3 bases from J; bases unmatched to any gene: 11. This TCR was recovered from a middle-aged man in good health and CMV-seronegative. Sequencing was done on a sample of PBMCs. The V call is TRBV27, the J call TRBJ2-2, with TRBD1 matching over 8 bases. CDR3: CASSADPRGPDTGELFF. As DNA, the CDR3 is TGTGCCAGCAGTGCCGACCCCAGGGGGCCCGACACCGGGGAGCTGTTTTTT.